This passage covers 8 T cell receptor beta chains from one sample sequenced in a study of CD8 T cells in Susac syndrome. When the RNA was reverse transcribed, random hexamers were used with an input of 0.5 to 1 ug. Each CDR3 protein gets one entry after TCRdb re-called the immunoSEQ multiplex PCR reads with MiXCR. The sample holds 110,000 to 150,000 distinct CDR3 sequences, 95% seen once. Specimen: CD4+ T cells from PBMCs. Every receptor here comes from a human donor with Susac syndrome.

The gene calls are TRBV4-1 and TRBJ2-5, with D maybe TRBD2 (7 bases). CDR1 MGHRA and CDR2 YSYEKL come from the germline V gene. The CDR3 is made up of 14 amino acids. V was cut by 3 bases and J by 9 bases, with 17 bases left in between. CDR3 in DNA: TGCGCCAGCAGCCAGAGCCTGAGGGGGGGGGCCCAGTACTTC. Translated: CASSQSLRGGAQYF.

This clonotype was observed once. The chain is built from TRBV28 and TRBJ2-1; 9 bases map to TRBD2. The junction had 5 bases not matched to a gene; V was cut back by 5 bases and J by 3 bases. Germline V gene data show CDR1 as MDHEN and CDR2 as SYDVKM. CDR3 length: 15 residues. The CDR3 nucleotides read TGTGCCAGCAGTCCCGCGGGGGGGGTCTACAATGAGCAGTTCTTC. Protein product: CASSPAGGVYNEQFF.

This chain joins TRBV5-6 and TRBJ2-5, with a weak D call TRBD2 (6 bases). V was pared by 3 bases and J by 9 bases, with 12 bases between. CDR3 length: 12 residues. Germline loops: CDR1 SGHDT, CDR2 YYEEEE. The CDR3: CASSWGDWAQYF. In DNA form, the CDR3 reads TGTGCCAGCAGCTGGGGGGACTGGGCCCAGTACTTC. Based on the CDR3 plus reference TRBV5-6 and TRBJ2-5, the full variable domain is DAGVTQSPTHLIKTRGQQVTLRCSPKSGHDTVSWYQQALGQGPQFIFQYYEEEERQRGNFPDRFSGHQFPNYSSELNVNALLLGDSALYLCASSWGDWAQYFGPGTRLLVL.

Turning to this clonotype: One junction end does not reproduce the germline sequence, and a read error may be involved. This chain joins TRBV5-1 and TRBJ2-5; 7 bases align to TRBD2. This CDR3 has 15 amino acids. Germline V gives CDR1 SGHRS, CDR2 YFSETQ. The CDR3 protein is CVSSLGTTLSETQYF. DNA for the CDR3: TGCGTCAGCAGCTTGGGGACTACATTGTCAGAGACCCAGTACTTC.

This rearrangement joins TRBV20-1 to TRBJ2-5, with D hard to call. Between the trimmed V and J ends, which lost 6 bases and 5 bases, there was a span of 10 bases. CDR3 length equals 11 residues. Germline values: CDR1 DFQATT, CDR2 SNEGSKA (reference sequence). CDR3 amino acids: CSAPLGETQYF. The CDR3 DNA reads TGCAGTGCCCCCCTGGGCGAGACCCAGTACTTC.

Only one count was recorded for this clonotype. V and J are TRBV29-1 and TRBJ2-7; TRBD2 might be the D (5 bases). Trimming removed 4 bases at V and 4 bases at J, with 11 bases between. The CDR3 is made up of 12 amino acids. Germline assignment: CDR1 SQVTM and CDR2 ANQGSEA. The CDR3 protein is CSVVRANYEQYF. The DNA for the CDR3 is TGCAGCGTTGTGAGGGCCAATTACGAGCAGTACTTC.

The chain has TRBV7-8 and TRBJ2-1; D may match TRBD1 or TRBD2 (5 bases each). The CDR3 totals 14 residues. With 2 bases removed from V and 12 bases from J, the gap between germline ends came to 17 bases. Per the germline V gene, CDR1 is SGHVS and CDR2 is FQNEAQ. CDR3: CASSLLVGASGQFF. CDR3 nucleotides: TGTGCCAGCAGCTTACTGGTCGGGGCGTCGGGGCAGTTCTTC.

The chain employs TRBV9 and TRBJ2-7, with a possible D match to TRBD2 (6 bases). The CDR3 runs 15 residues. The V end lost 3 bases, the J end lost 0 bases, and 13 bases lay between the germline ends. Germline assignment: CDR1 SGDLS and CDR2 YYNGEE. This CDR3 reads CASSALSGPSYEQYF. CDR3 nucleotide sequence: TGTGCCAGCAGCGCATTAAGCGGGCCCTCCTACGAGCAGTACTTC.